The 19 T cell receptor beta chains presented below share a single source sample, sequenced in a study of shared clonotypes between healthy human individuals. Profiling relied on immunoSEQ multiplex PCR, and the TCRdb table lists in-frame clones only, not all of them. The repertoire holds about 480,000 clones, with about 80% as singletons. Source material: PBMCs. The receptors derive from a middle-aged woman in good health. Some clones in this sample may be carry-over from other donors' samples.

The chain uses TRBV6-1 and TRBJ1-5; D may be TRBD1 (6 bases). Trimming stripped 6 bases from V and 6 bases from J, with 9 bases between. Per the germline V gene, CDR1 is MNHNS and CDR2 is SASEGT. The CDR3 spans 12 residues. CDR3 sequence (DNA): TGTGCCAGCAGCACAGGGCTTCAGCCCCAGCATTTT. Protein sequence: CASSTGLQPQHF.

The chain joins TRBV2 to TRBJ2-1; 10 bases agree with TRBD2. The V and J ends lost 4 bases and 4 bases, in that order; junction bases with no gene match: 7. Germline assignment: CDR1 SNHLY and CDR2 FYNNEI. The CDR3 contains 16 residues. The CDR3 DNA sequence: TGTGCCAGCAGTGCAGCGGGAGGGCCTCTGTACAATGAGCAGTTCTTC. This translates into CASSAAGGPLYNEQFF.

On this clone: This likely came from a read error, as a far larger clone is one base away. V is TRBV6-5 and J is TRBJ2-5; 9 nucleotides agree with TRBD1. The better agreement between TRBJ2-7 and the DNA end casts doubt on the J call. Germline V gene lookup returns CDR1 MNHEY and CDR2 SVGAGI. The CDR3 spans 12 residues. The CDR3 loop reads CASGTGPYEQYF. The CDR3 DNA follows: TGTGCCAGCGGGACAGGGCCCTACGAGCAGTACTTC.

This clone was seen only a few times. V is TRBV9 and J is TRBJ2-4; D is undetermined. This CDR3 is built from 13 residues. V shed 5 bases and J shed 7 bases, with 13 bases lying between them. From germline, CDR1 is SGDLS and CDR2 YYNGEE. The CDR3 protein is CASSGSLGNIQYF. The CDR3 nucleotides read TGTGCCAGCAGTGGCAGTCTAGGGAACATTCAGTACTTC.

The chain uses TRBV5-1 and TRBJ1-2; D is undetermined. CDR1 and CDR2 (germline): SGHRS, YFSETQ. This CDR3 region has 14 residues. The V and J ends lost 7 bases and 5 bases respectively, with 18 bases between them. CDR3 in amino acids: CASRSGGSIYGYTF. CDR3 DNA sequence: TGCGCCAGCCGATCCGGTGGCAGTATTTATGGCTACACCTTC.

The chain couples TRBV6-5 to TRBJ1-4, with a weak D call TRBD1 (6 bases). The length of the CDR3 is 15 residues. Germline V gene lookup returns CDR1 MNHEY and CDR2 SVGAGI. Trimming removed 0 bases at V and 8 bases at J, with 13 bases between. CDR3 in DNA: TGTGCCAGCAGTTACTCGGGGGCGCTTCAGGAAAAACTGTTTTTT. It codes for CASSYSGALQEKLFF.

This clone came up a few times. The chain uses TRBV6-1 and TRBJ1-1; maybe TRBD1 (6 bases). Trimming cost V 5 bases and J 9 bases, with 19 bases left between them. CDR1 and CDR2 from the germline V gene are MNHNS and SASEGT. The length of the CDR3 is 14 residues. The CDR3 DNA follows: TGTGCCAGCAGTCAAAAATTGGACAGACCTCAAGCTTTCTTT. Protein sequence: CASSQKLDRPQAFF.

The chain uses TRBV19 and TRBJ2-3, with 8 positions matching TRBD2. The CDR3 is 14 residues long. V shed 3 bases, J shed 4 bases, and the junction held 3 bases outside the gene matches. Germline CDR1 is LNHDA and CDR2 is SQIVND (reference sequence). The CDR3, as DNA: TGTGCCAGTAGTATGAGCGGGAGCCCAGATACGCAGTATTTT. Protein product: CASSMSGSPDTQYF. The variable domain in full, with the rest retrieved from reference TRBV19 and TRBJ2-3, is DGGITQSPKYLFRKEGQNVTLSCEQNLNHDAMYWYRQDPGQGLRLIYYSQIVNDFQKGDIAEGYSVSREKKESFPLTVTSAQKNPTAFYLCASSMSGSPDTQYFGPGTRLTVL.

The chain is built from TRBV11-3 and TRBJ2-2; D may be TRBD1 (5 bases). V was shortened by 5 bases and J by 2 bases, with 9 bases between the two germline ends. This CDR3 comprises 14 residues. The germline CDR1 and CDR2 sequences are SGHNT and YENEEA. The CDR3 DNA follows: TGTGCCAGCAGCCAAGACAGAAACACCGGGGAGCTGTTTTTT. It codes for CASSQDRNTGELFF.

The V and J genes are TRBV14 and TRBJ2-7; 7 nucleotides line up with TRBD2. This CDR3 has 13 residues. The germline gives CDR1 SGHDN, CDR2 FVKESK. V dropped 3 bases and J dropped 4; count of bases not matched to a gene: 3. CDR3 residues: CASSQWGGYEQYF. The CDR3 DNA reads as TGTGCCAGCAGCCAGTGGGGGGGGTACGAGCAGTACTTC.

CDR3 amino acids: CASSRGTSQETQYF. CDR3 bases: TGTGCCAGCAGTCGAGGGACTAGCCAAGAGACCCAGTACTTC. This chain links TRBV2 with TRBJ2-5; TRBD2 aligns across 8 bases. J gave up 1 base and V 5 bases, and 3 bases lay outside the gene matches. Germline V gene sequence: CDR1 SNHLY, CDR2 FYNNEI. This CDR3 is 14 amino acids long.

The chain couples TRBV27 to TRBJ1-4; D is ambiguous. Trimming removed 8 bases from V and 5 bases from J, with 15 bases in between. CDR1 MNHEY and CDR2 SMNVEV come from the germline V gene (reference sequence). CDR3 length: 14 amino acids. Here the CDR3 DNA reads TGTGCCAGCTGCTGTTTGGGGAAAAATGAAAAACTGTTTTTT. Its protein is CASCCLGKNEKLFF.

The V gene is TRBV7-2, the J gene TRBJ2-1; D is unresolved. Per germline, CDR1 SGHTA and CDR2 FQGNSA. CDR3 length: 14 amino acids. Between the trimmed V and J ends, which lost 3 bases and 0 bases, there was a span of 6 bases. CDR3 coding DNA: TGTGCCAGCAGCTTGCTCCACTCCTACAATGAGCAGTTCTTC. It yields the protein CASSLLHSYNEQFF.

V usage is TRBV6-5 and J usage is TRBJ1-1; D is perhaps TRBD1 (5 bases). This CDR3 has 14 residues. V lost 6 bases to trimming and J lost 0 bases, with 11 bases between them. Per the germline V gene, CDR1 is MNHEY and CDR2 is SVGAGI. The DNA of the CDR3 is TGTGCCAGCAGAGTTGCAGGGCTGAACACTGAAGCTTTCTTT. The encoded protein is CASRVAGLNTEAFF.

This clone has just a few counts. V is TRBV7-9 and J is TRBJ2-3, with D maybe TRBD1 (5 bases). The CDR3 runs to 14 residues. In germline, CDR1 is SEHNR, CDR2 FQNEAQ (reference sequence). With 1 base removed from V and 6 bases from J, the gap between germline ends came to 11 bases. The CDR3 DNA reads as TGTGCCAGCAGCTTAGGGCTGGGGCGGGATACGCAGTATTTT. Translating it yields CASSLGLGRDTQYF.

The chain has TRBV9 and TRBJ1-4; D possibly corresponds to TRBD1 (6 bases). Germline V lookup: CDR1 SGDLS, CDR2 YYNGEE. The V end lost 3 bases, the J end lost 4 bases, and 16 bases lay between the germline ends. This CDR3 contains 16 residues. Here the CDR3 DNA reads TGTGCCAGCAGCGACTCACCGGGACAAGATAATGAAAAACTGTTTTTT. Amino acid sequence: CASSDSPGQDNEKLFF. Filled out from reference TRBV9 and TRBJ1-4, the complete variable domain reads DSGVTQTPKHLITATGQRVTLRCSPRSGDLSVYWYQQSLDQGLQFLIQYYNGEERAKGNILERFSAQQFPDLHSELNLSSLELGDSALYFCASSDSPGQDNEKLFFGSGTQLSVL.

A single count supports this clone. The chain employs TRBV10-3 and TRBJ2-1; 8 nucleotides line up with TRBD1. Trimming took 8 bases from V and 4 from J; bases not matched to a gene: 10. Germline V CDR1 and CDR2: ENHRY, SYGVKD. The CDR3 totals 15 residues. The chain's CDR3 is CAIHEAGGLYNEQFF. The CDR3 nucleotides read TGTGCCATCCACGAAGCAGGGGGCCTTTACAATGAGCAGTTCTTC.

V is TRBV28 and J is TRBJ2-4, with D possibly called TRBD1 or TRBD2 (5 bases each). V lost 8 bases to trimming and J lost 0 bases, with 11 bases between them. Germline V lookup: CDR1 MDHEN, CDR2 SYDVKM. This CDR3 has 14 amino acids. CDR3 nucleotide sequence: TGTGCCAGCGGGGGAGTGGTAGCCAAAAACATTCAGTACTTC. Encoded protein: CASGGVVAKNIQYF.

J is TRBJ2-5 and V is TRBV6-1; a possible D gene is TRBD2 (6 bases). V lost 4 bases to trimming and J lost 3 bases, with 15 bases between them. The CDR3 loop spans 15 amino acids. Germline V lookup: CDR1 MNHNS, CDR2 SASEGT. The DNA of the CDR3 is TGTGCCAGCAGTGTCGGGACTTGGGTTGAAGAGACCCAGTACTTC. Translated: CASSVGTWVEETQYF.